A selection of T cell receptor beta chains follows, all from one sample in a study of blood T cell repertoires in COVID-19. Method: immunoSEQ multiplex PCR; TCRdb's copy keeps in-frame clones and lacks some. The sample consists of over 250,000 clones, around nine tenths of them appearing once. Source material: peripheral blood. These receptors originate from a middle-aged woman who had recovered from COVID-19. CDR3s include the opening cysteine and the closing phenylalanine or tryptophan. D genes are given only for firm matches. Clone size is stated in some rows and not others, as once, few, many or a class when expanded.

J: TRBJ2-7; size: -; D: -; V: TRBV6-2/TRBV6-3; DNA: TGTGCCAGCAGTTACCCCCCAACCCAGCGTGGAGGCGAGCAGTACTTC; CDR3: CASSYPPTQRGGEQYF
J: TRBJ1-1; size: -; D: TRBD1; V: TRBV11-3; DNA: TGTGCCAGCAGCCCGACAGGGCGGGCCCGGAACACTGAAGCTTTCTTT; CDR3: CASSPTGRARNTEAFF
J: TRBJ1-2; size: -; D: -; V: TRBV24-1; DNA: TGTGCCACCAGTGATCCCCCCGGGGGGGGCTACACCTTC; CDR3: CATSDPPGGGYTF
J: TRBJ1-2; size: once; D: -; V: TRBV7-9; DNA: TGTGCCAGCAGCATGGGGGCGCAAAGGCCCGCTAACTATGGCTACACCTTC; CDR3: CASSMGAQRPANYGYTF
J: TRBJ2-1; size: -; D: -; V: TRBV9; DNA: TGTGCCAGCAGCGTGGCGGGGGAGCAGTTCTTC; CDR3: CASSVAGEQFF
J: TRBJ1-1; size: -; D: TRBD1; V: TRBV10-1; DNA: TGCGCCAGCAGCGGAGCGGCAGGGGGCTTGAAGGAAGCTTTCTTT; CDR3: CASSGAAGGLKEAFF
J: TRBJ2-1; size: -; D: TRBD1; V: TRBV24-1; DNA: TGTGCCACCAGTGACCCCCTACCCGACAGGGTGAGCTACAATGAGCAGTTCTTC; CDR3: CATSDPLPDRVSYNEQFF
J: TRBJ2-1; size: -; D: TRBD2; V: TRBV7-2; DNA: TGTGCCAGCAGCCCATGGGGCCTCCTAGCGGGAGCCAATGAGCAGTTCTTC; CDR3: CASSPWGLLAGANEQFF
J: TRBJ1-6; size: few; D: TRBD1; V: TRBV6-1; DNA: TGTGCCAGCAGTGAGCGCCCAGGGGGCGGTTGGAATTCACCCCTCCACTTT; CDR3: CASSERPGGGWNSPLHF
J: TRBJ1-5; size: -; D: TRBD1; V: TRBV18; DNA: TGTGCCAGCTCACCCCAGGGGGGTATGGTCCTGGTCCAGCATTTT; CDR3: CASSPQGGMVLVQHF
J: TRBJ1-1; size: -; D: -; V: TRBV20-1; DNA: TGCAGTGCTAGTTCCCAGGGGAACACTGAAGCTTTCTTT; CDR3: CSASSQGNTEAFF
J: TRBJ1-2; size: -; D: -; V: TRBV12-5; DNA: TGTGCTAGTGGTTTGGGAGGGTACGGCTACACCTTC; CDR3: CASGLGGYGYTF
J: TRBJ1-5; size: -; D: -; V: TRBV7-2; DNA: TGTGCCAGCAGCTCACAGGGTGGGGGCAATCAGCCCCAGCATTTT; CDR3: CASSSQGGGNQPQHF
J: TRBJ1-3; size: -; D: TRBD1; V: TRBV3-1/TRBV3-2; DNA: TGTGCCAGCAGCCCCTGGGACAGAGACTCTGGAAACACCATATATTTT; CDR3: CASSPWDRDSGNTIYF
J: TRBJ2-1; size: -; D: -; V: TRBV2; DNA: TGTGCCAGCAGGGACCCCGGTCGGGATATGGGGATCTTC; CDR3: CASRDPGRDMGIF
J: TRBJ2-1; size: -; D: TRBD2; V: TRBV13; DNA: TGTGCCAGCAGCCCCCTAGCGGACCCCTACAATGAGCAGTTCTTC; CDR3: CASSPLADPYNEQFF
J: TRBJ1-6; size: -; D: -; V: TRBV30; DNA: TGTGCCTGGACCGACTTCTATAATTCACCCCTCCACTTT; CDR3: CAWTDFYNSPLHF
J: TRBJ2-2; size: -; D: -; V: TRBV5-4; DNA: TGTGCCAGCAGCCCGCGACTAGACGCGAACACCGGGGAGCTGTTTTTT; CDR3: CASSPRLDANTGELFF
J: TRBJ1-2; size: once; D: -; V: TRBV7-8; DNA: TGTGCCAGCAGCTTAAGAAGGGGCGATGGCTACACCTTC; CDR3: CASSLRRGDGYTF
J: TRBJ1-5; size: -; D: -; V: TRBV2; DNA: TGTGCCAGCAGGGGCGACATCTACGGGCCCCAGCATTTT; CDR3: CASRGDIYGPQHF
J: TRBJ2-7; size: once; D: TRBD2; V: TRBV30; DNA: TGTGCCTGGAGCGGCGGGAGCCACTCCTACGAGCAGTACTTC; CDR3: CAWSGGSHSYEQYF
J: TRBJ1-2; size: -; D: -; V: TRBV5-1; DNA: TGCGCCAGCAGCGCGGAGACGGCTGTCTATGGCTACACCTTC; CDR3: CASSAETAVYGYTF
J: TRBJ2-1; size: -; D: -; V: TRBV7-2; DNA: TGTGCCAGCAGCCCCAGGAAGTCATCCTACAATGAGCAGTTCTTC; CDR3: CASSPRKSSYNEQFF
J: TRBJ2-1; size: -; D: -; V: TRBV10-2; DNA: TGCGCCAGCAGTGAGTCAGGGCTAGCTTTATTCAATGAGCAGTTCTTC; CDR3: CASSESGLALFNEQFF
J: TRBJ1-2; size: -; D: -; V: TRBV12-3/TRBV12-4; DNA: TGTGCCAGCACCATCGGGGGAGGGATGGGCTACACCTTC; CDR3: CASTIGGGMGYTF
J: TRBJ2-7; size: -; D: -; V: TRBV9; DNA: TGTGCCAGCAGCGTAGGGGGTAGCGGAGTATACGAGCAGTACTTC; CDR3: CASSVGGSGVYEQYF
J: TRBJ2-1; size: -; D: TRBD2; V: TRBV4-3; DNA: TGCGCCAGCAGCCAAGCTCTTGGGGGGGACCCCACCTACAATGAGCAGTTCTTC; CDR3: CASSQALGGDPTYNEQFF
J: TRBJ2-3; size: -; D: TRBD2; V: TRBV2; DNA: TGTGCCAGCAGTGAACGCGGGAGGGCCCCACTCACAGATACGCAGTATTTT; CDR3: CASSERGRAPLTDTQYF
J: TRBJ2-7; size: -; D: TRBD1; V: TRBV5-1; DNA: TGCGCCAGCAGCTTGGGGGACAGGGTAGACGCCGACGAGCAGTACTTC; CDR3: CASSLGDRVDADEQYF
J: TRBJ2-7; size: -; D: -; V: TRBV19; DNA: TGTGCCAGTAGTATCGGCTACGAGCAGTACTTC; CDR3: CASSIGYEQYF
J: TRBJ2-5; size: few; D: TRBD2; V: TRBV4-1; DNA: TGCGCCAGCAGCCAAGGGGCAGCGGGAGTCGGGGAGACCCAGTACTTC; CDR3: CASSQGAAGVGETQYF
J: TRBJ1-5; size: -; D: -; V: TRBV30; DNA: TGTGCCTGGAGTGTCCAGGGCTCCCAGCATTTT; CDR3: CAWSVQGSQHF
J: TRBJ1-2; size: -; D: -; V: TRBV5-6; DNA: TGTGCCAGCAGGAGGGAGGGAATCTATGGCTACACCTTC; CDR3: CASRREGIYGYTF
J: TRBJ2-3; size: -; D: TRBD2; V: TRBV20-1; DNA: TGCAGTGCTCCACTAGCGAGTACGCAGTATTTT; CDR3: CSAPLASTQYF
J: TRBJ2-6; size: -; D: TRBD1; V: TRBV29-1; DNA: TGCAGCGTTGCGGGACAGGGGGAGTCTGGGGCCAACGTCCTGACTTTC; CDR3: CSVAGQGESGANVLTF
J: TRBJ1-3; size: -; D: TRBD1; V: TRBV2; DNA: TGTGCCAGCAGTATAGGGGGCAGGAGCTCTGGAAACACCATATATTTT; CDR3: CASSIGGRSSGNTIYF
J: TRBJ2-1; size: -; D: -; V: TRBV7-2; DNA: TGTGCCAGCAGCCCGCAGGGGCATGAGCAGTTCTTC; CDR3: CASSPQGHEQFF
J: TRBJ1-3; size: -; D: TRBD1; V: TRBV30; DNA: TGTGCCTGGAGGCCTACAGGGGCGGGCTCTGGAAACACCATATATTTT; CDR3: CAWRPTGAGSGNTIYF
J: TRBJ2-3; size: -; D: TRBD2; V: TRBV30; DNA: TGTGCCTGGAGTATGGGGGCTAGCGGGAGAACAGATACGCAGTATTTT; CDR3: CAWSMGASGRTDTQYF
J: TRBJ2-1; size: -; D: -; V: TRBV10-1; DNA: TGCGCCAGCAGTCCGGGTGGAGGGGGCGGGGATGAGCAGTTCTTC; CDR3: CASSPGGGGGDEQFF
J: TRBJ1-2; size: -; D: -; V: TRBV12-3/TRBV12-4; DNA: TGTGCCAGCAGTTGGGGGGGTTCTGGCTACACCTTC; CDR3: CASSWGGSGYTF
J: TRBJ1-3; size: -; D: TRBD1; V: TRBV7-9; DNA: TGTGCCAGCAGCACCACAGGGGGCTCTGGAAACACCATATATTTT; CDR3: CASSTTGGSGNTIYF
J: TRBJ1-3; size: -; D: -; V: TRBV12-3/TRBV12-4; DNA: TGTGCCGCCCCGGTTCTAGGTGGCACCATATATTTT; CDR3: CAAPVLGGTIYF
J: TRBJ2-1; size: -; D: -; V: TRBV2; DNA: TGTGCCAGCAGTGTCACGGGAATCTCCTACAATGAGCAGTTCTTC; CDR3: CASSVTGISYNEQFF
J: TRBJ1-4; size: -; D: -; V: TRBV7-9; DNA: TGTGCCAGCAGCTTAATAGGAGGGGAAAAACTGTTTTTT; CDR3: CASSLIGGEKLFF
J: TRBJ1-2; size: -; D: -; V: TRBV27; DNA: TGTGCCAGCAGCCTGGCCCTGCGGGGAGGCTATGGCTACACCTTC; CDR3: CASSLALRGGYGYTF
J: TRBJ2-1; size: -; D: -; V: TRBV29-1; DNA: TGCAGCGTGGATGGGACCGGGGGCTCCTACAATGAGCAGTTCTTC; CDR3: CSVDGTGGSYNEQFF
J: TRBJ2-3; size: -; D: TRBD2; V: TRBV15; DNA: TGTGCCACCAGCAGGGGACTAGCGGGGATAGCTAGCACAGATACGCAGTATTTT; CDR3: CATSRGLAGIASTDTQYF
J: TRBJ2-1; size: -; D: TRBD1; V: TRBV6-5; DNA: TGTGCCAGCAGTCCCGGGACAGGGAAAGTCAATGAGCAGTTCTTC; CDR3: CASSPGTGKVNEQFF
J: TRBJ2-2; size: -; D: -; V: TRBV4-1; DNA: TGCGCCAGCAGCCAAGTCCAAGGGGCGACCGGGGAGCTGTTTTTT; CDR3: CASSQVQGATGELFF
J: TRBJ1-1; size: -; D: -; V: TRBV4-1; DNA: TGCGCCAGCAGCCAAGAACGGGGGGGCAGGAACACTGAAGCTTTCTTT; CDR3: CASSQERGGRNTEAFF
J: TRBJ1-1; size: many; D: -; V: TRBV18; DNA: TGTGCCAGCTCACCACCTGGAGCCCCCCGGCCGGGAACTGAAGCTTTCTTT; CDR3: CASSPPGAPRPGTEAFF
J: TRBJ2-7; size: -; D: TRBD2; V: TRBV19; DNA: TGTGCCAGTAGTACAGTAGCGGGAGGCGCCTACGAGCAGTACTTC; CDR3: CASSTVAGGAYEQYF